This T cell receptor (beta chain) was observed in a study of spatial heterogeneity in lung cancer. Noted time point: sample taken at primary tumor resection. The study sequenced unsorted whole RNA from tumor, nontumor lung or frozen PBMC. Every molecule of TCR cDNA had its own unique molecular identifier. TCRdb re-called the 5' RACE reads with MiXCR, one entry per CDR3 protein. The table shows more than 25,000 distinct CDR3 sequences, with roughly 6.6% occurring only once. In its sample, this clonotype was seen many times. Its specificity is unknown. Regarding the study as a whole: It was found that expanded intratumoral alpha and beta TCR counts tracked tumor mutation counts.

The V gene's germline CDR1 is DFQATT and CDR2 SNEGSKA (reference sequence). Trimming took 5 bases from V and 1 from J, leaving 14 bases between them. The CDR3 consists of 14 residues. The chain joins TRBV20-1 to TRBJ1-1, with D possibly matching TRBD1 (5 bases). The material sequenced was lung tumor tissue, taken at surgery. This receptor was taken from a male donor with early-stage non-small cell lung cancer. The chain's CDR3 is CSADGGAWNTEAFF. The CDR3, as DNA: TGCAGTGCTGACGGCGGGGCATGGAACACTGAAGCTTTCTTT.